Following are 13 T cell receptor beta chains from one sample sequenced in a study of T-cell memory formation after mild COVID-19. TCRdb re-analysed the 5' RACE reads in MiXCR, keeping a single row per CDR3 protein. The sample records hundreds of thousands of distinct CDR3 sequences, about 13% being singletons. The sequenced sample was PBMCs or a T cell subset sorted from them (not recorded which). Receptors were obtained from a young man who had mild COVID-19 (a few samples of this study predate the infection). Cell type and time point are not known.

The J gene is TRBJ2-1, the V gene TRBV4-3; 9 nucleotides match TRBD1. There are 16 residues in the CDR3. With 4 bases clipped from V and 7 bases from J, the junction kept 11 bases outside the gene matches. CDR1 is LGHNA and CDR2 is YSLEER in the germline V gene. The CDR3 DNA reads TGCGCCAGCAGCCGCTCCGGGGGACAGGGTGGGAATGAGCAGTTCTTC. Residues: CASSRSGGQGGNEQFF.

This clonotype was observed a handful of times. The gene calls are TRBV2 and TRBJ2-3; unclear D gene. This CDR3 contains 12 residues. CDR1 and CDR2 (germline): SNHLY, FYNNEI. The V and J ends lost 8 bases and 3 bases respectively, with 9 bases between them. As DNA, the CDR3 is TGTGCCAGCGACCCGGCAACAGATACGCAGTATTTT. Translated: CASDPATDTQYF.

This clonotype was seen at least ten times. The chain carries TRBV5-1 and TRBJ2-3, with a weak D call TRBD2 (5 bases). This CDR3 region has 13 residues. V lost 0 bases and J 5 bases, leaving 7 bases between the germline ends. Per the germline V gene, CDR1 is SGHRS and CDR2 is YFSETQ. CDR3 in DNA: TGCGCCAGCAGCTTGGAGGAGGTAGATACGCAGTATTTT. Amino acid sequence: CASSLEEVDTQYF.

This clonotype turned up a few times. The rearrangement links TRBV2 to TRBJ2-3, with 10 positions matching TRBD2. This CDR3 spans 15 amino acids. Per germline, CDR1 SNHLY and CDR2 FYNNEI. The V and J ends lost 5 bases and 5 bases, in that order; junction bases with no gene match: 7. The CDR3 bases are TGTGCCAGCAGTTTACTAGCGGGGAAAGGAGATACGCAGTATTTT. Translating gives CASSLLAGKGDTQYF.

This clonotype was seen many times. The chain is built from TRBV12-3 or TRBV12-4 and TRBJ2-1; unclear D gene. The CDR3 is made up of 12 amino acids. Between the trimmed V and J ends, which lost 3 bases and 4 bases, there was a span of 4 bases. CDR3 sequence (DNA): TGTGCCAGCAGTTTCTCGTACAATGAGCAGTTCTTC. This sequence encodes CASSFSYNEQFF.

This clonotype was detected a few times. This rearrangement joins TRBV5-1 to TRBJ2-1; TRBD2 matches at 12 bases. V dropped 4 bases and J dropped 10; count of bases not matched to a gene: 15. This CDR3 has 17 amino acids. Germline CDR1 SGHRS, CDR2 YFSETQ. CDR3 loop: CASSMQSLTSGGGEQFF. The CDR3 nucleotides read TGCGCCAGCAGCATGCAGTCGCTGACTAGCGGGGGAGGGGAGCAGTTCTTC.

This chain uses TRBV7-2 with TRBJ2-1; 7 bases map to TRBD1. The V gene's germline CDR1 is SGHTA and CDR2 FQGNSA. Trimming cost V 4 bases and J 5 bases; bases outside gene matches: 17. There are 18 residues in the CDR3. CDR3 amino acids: CASSSIPGQTRAHNEQFF. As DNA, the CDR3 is TGTGCCAGCAGCTCGATCCCGGGACAGACGCGAGCTCACAATGAGCAGTTCTTC.

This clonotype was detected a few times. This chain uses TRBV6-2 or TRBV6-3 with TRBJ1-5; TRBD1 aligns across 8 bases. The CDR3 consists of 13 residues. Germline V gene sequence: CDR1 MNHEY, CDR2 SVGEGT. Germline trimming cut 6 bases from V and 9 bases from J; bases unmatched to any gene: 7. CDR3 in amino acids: CASRAQGARPQHF. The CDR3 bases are TGTGCCAGCAGAGCGCAGGGGGCGCGGCCCCAGCATTTT.

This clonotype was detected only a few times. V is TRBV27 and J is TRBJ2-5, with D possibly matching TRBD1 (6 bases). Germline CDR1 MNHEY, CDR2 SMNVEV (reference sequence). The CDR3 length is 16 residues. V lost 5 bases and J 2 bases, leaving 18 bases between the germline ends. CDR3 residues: CASSAITDRLQETQYF. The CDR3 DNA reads TGTGCCAGCAGTGCAATAACCGACAGGCTACAAGAGACCCAGTACTTC.

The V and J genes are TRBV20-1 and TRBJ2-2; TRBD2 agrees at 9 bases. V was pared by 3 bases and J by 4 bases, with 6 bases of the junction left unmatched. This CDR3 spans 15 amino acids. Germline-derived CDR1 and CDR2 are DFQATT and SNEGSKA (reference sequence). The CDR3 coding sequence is TGCAGTGCTAGGGCGGGGGGGCCGGCCACCGGGGAGCTGTTTTTT. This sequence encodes CSARAGGPATGELFF.

The chain's CDR3 is CASGQRGNEQFF. The CDR3 DNA follows: TGTGCCAGCGGGCAAAGGGGTAATGAGCAGTTCTTC. The rearrangement uses TRBV14 and TRBJ2-1; D is possibly TRBD1 (5 bases). CDR1 is SGHDN, CDR2 FVKESK, per germline. The CDR3 extends over 12 amino acids. The V end lost 8 bases, the J end lost 7 bases, and 12 bases lay between the germline ends.

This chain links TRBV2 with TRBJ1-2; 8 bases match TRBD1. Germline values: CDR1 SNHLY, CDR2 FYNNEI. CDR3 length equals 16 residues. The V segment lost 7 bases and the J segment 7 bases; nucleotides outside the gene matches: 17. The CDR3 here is CASTLKWGRGQFGYTF. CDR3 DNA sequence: TGTGCCAGCACTCTGAAGTGGGGCAGGGGGCAATTTGGCTACACCTTC.

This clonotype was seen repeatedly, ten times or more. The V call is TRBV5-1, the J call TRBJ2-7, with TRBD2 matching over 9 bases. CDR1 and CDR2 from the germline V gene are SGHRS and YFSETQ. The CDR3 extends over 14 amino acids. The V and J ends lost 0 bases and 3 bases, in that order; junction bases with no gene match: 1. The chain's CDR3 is CASSLETSGYEQYF. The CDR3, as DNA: TGCGCCAGCAGCTTGGAGACTAGCGGCTACGAGCAGTACTTC.